This T cell receptor (beta chain) was retrieved from a study of T-cell memory formation after mild COVID-19. Whole-study context: TCR clusters mostly belonged to single donors. Study-wide findings and caveats: Those CD4+ clones that contracted were mainly in CM and EM (CD8+ ones in EMRA). Memory from before infection featured some responding clones, which suggests cross-reactive memory joined.

On this clonotype itself: Its target is unknown.

V gave up 0 bases and J gave up 2 bases; unmatched junction bases: 9. The CDR3 totals 16 residues. The germline V gene has CDR1 DFQATT and CDR2 SNEGSKA (reference sequence). One entry per CDR3 protein, called by TCRdb with MiXCR from the 5' RACE reads. The sample yields more than 400,000 distinct CDR3 sequences, 15% to 20% seen once. The chain joins TRBV20-1 to TRBJ2-5; TRBD2 aligns across 7 bases. This receptor was obtained from an adult woman who had mild COVID-19 (a few samples of this study predate the infection). Cell type and time point are not known. Sample: PBMCs or a T cell subset sorted from them (not recorded which). The CDR3: CSARDWGSGLQETQYF. The DNA for the CDR3 is TGCAGTGCTAGAGATTGGGGTAGCGGGCTTCAAGAGACCCAGTACTTC.